The entry below gives a single T cell receptor (beta chain) sequence along with its context. As yet, its antigen is unknown. The data are from a study of OX40 agonist ivuxolimab in advanced cancers. The overall study: Among those treated, three patients had partial responses, one with hepatocellular carcinoma and two with cutaneous melanoma.

Overall study results and limits: Among the nonresponders, some also had low normalized T-cell clonal expansion. Expanded peripheral T cell antigen specificity was not determined.

Assay: immunoSEQ multiplex PCR; the TCRdb copy retains only in-frame clones and omits some. The data hold about 67,000 clones, with 80% observed a single time. This clonotype was sampled from an adult with an advanced solid tumor such as melanoma, head and neck, liver or kidney cancer. Material: CD4+ or CD8+ T cells sorted from blood, obtained in a trial of the OX40 agonist ivuxolimab.

CDR3 protein: CASGLVGQGSYEQYF. The CDR3 DNA is TGTGCTAGTGGTTTGGTGGGACAGGGCTCCTACGAGCAGTACTTC. The chain has TRBV12-5 and TRBJ2-7; 9 bases agree with TRBD1. Germline CDR1 reads LGHNT; CDR2 reads FRNRAP. The CDR3 runs 15 residues. J was trimmed by 0 bases and V by 0 bases; bases with no gene match: 0. Full variable domain (missing parts from reference TRBV12-5 and TRBJ2-7): DARVTQTPRHKVTEMGQEVTMRCQPILGHNTVFWYRQTMMQGLELLAYFRNRAPLDDSGMPKDRFSAEMPDATLATLKIQPSEPRDSAVYFCASGLVGQGSYEQYFGPGTRLTVT.